Listed here are 17 T cell receptor beta chains from one sample, sequenced in a study of blood T cell repertoires in COVID-19. The repertoire was sequenced with immunoSEQ multiplex PCR; TCRdb's copy has only in-frame clones and lacks some. The data contain around 230,000 clones, 89% of them singletons. The sequenced sample was PBMCs or T cells enriched from blood (not recorded which). The receptors stem from a woman aged 30 to 39 with acute COVID-19.

The rearrangement uses TRBV15 and TRBJ2-7; the D gene is possibly TRBD2 (6 bases). This CDR3 contains 14 residues. Germline CDR1 and CDR2: LNHNV and YYDKDF (reference sequence). Between the trimmed V and J ends, which lost 1 base and 3 bases, there was a span of 10 bases. The CDR3, as DNA: TGTGCCACCAGCAGAGGTCGGGGGAGCTACGAGCAGTACTTC. Protein: CATSRGRGSYEQYF. The full variable domain, in which reference TRBV15 and TRBJ2-7 provide the parts outside the CDR3, is DAMVIQNPRYQVTQFGKPVTLSCSQTLNHNVMYWYQQKSSQAPKLLFHYYDKDFNNEADTPDNFQSRRPNTSFCFLDIRSPGLGDTAMYLCATSRGRGSYEQYFGPGTRLTVT.

The CDR3 loop reads CASSLGIGYSNQPQHF. The CDR3 DNA reads TGTGCCAGCAGCTTAGGCATCGGTTATAGCAATCAGCCCCAGCATTTT. The chain carries TRBV13 and TRBJ1-5; no clear D. The germline gives CDR1 PRHDT, CDR2 FYEKMQ (reference sequence). The CDR3 consists of 16 residues. Between the trimmed V and J ends, which lost 0 bases and 0 bases, there was a span of 9 bases.

The genes are TRBV30 and TRBJ2-1, with D uncertain. The CDR3 is 15 residues long. Germline V lookup: CDR1 GTSNPN, CDR2 SVGIG (reference sequence). V gave up 2 bases and J gave up 0 bases, with 11 bases separating them. CDR3 loop: CAWSQDRSSYNEQFF. CDR3 DNA sequence: TGTGCCTGGAGTCAAGACCGGAGCTCCTACAATGAGCAGTTCTTC.

This clone was seen a few times. The chain is built from TRBV2 and TRBJ1-5; 8 positions agree with TRBD1. The germline V gene has CDR1 SNHLY and CDR2 FYNNEI. CDR3 length: 17 amino acids. The V gene end was trimmed by 0 bases and the J gene end by 6 bases; junction bases not matched to a gene: 10. The CDR3 nucleotides are TGTGCCAGCAGTGAAGCGCTTCGGAACAGGGGGAGTCAGCCCCAGCATTTT. It translates to CASSEALRNRGSQPQHF.

V and J are TRBV28 and TRBJ2-3, with 9 bases lining up with TRBD1. CDR1 is MDHEN and CDR2 is SYDVKM in the germline V gene. The CDR3 runs 18 residues. Trimming cost V 5 bases and J 9 bases; bases outside gene matches: 21. The CDR3 region is CASSGGQGPMMYVVTQYF. CDR3 DNA sequence: TGTGCCAGCAGTGGAGGACAGGGGCCTATGATGTACGTGGTCACGCAGTATTTT.

The chain combines TRBV4-3 with TRBJ1-6, with 11 positions matching TRBD1. The CDR3 is 15 amino acids. CDR1 and CDR2 (germline): LGHNA, YSLEER. J lost 7 bases, V lost 1 base, and 0 bases had no gene match. Written as DNA, the CDR3 is TGCGCCAGCAGCCAAGGGACAGGGGGCAATTCACCCCTCCACTTT. It translates to CASSQGTGGNSPLHF.

The genes are TRBV25-1 and TRBJ1-5; D ambiguous. Germline V CDR1 and CDR2: MGHDK, SYGVNS. The CDR3 has 13 residues. V lost 1 base to trimming and J lost 4 bases, with 5 bases between them. This CDR3 reads CASSESPNQPQHF. The CDR3 DNA reads as TGTGCCAGCAGTGAATCCCCGAATCAGCCCCAGCATTTT.

The gene calls are TRBV27 and TRBJ2-1, with TRBD2 as a possible D gene (6 bases). Germline V gene data show CDR1 as MNHEY and CDR2 as SMNVEV (reference sequence). Trimming stripped 4 bases from V and 10 bases from J, with 11 bases between. The length of the CDR3 is 12 residues. The CDR3 spells CASSSGGEEQFF. As DNA, the CDR3 is TGTGCCAGCAGTTCCGGGGGTGAGGAGCAGTTCTTC.

The chain has TRBV2 and TRBJ1-5; D not certain. Trimming cost V 3 bases and J 4 bases, with 10 bases left between them. This CDR3 is built from 14 residues. Germline CDR1 SNHLY, CDR2 FYNNEI. The CDR3 loop is CASSEEAWNQPQHF. The CDR3 DNA follows: TGTGCCAGCAGTGAGGAGGCTTGGAATCAGCCCCAGCATTTT. Supplemented by reference TRBV2 and TRBJ1-5, the full variable domain reads EPEVTQTPSHQVTQMGQEVILRCVPISNHLYFYWYRQILGQKVEFLVSFYNNEISEKSEIFDDQFSVERPDGSNFTLKIRSTKLEDSAMYFCASSEEAWNQPQHFGDGTRLSIL.

CDR3 sequence reads: CASSSWTSGGAYEQYF. The CDR3 DNA is TGTGCCAGCAGCTCATGGACTAGCGGGGGGGCCTACGAGCAGTACTTC. The chain recombines TRBV5-4 with TRBJ2-7; 15 nucleotides align to TRBD2. This CDR3 has 16 residues. The germline V gene encodes CDR1 SGHNT and CDR2 YYREEE (reference sequence). V gave up 3 bases and J gave up 2 bases; unmatched junction bases: 3.

This clone was found a few times. The V gene is TRBV7-9, the J gene TRBJ1-3, with a weak D call TRBD1 (6 bases). Germline V gene data show CDR1 as SEHNR and CDR2 as FQNEAQ (reference sequence). V lost 4 bases to trimming and J lost 0 bases, with 7 bases between them. The CDR3 loop spans 14 amino acids. CDR3 residues: CASSSQGSGNTIYF. DNA for the CDR3: TGTGCCAGCAGCTCACAGGGCTCTGGAAACACCATATATTTT.

This clone appeared many times. V gene TRBV3-1 (or the pseudogene TRBV3-2) combines with J gene TRBJ2-3, with D hard to call. The CDR3 totals 15 residues. Trimming left V 0 bases short and J 1 base short, with 8 bases between. Germline V gene data show CDR1 as LGHDT and CDR2 as YNNKEL (reference sequence). DNA for the CDR3: TGTGCCAGCAGCCAAGAATCTGTTGGCACAGATACGCAGTATTTT. This sequence encodes CASSQESVGTDTQYF.

This clone was counted once. The sample carries other DNA sequences with the same CDR3. This rearrangement joins TRBV11-2 to TRBJ1-1; D perhaps matches TRBD1 (5 bases). This CDR3 is 15 amino acids long. Trimming shortened V by 4 bases and J by 0 bases, and 12 bases separated the two germline ends. From germline, CDR1 is SGHAT and CDR2 FQNNGV. The CDR3 spells CASSSETALNTEAFF. The CDR3 DNA follows: TGTGCCAGCAGCTCCGAGACAGCACTGAACACTGAAGCTTTCTTT.

This rearrangement joins TRBV10-2 to TRBJ2-5; TRBD2 matches at 7 bases. This CDR3 is 11 amino acids long. The junction had 2 bases not matched to a gene; V was cut back by 8 bases and J by 5 bases. The V gene's germline CDR1 is WSHSY and CDR2 SAAADI. The CDR3 is CASGSGETQYF. DNA of the CDR3: TGCGCCAGCGGTAGCGGGGAGACCCAGTACTTC.

The V call is TRBV4-3, the J call TRBJ2-3; tentative D call: TRBD2 (6 bases). V was cut by 1 base and J by 5 bases, with 13 bases left in between. The CDR3 has 15 amino acids. Germline V gene data show CDR1 as LGHNA and CDR2 as YSLEER. This CDR3 reads CASSQAGVGIDTQYF. In DNA, the CDR3 is TGCGCCAGCAGCCAAGCGGGGGTTGGGATAGATACGCAGTATTTT.

Worth noting for this clone: Other nucleotide sequences in the sample specify the same CDR3. CDR3 residues: CASSLGGATTNEKLFF. CDR3 nucleotide sequence: TGCGCCAGCAGCTTAGGGGGGGCTACAACTAATGAAAAACTGTTTTTT. The chain recombines TRBV5-1 with TRBJ1-4; D perhaps matches TRBD1 (6 bases). Germline V gene lookup returns CDR1 SGHRS and CDR2 YFSETQ. The V end was cut by 2 bases, the J end by 0 bases, with 11 bases between. CDR3 size: 16 residues.

The J gene is TRBJ2-2, the V gene TRBV5-1; 9 bases match TRBD1. V shed 4 bases and J 6 bases; nucleotides not matched to a gene: 10. This CDR3 contains 16 residues. CDR1 and CDR2 (germline): SGHRS, YFSETQ. The CDR3 DNA follows: TGCGCCAGCAGCCTCTACAGGGGGCGTTTGTCCGGGGAGCTGTTTTTT. Protein product: CASSLYRGRLSGELFF.